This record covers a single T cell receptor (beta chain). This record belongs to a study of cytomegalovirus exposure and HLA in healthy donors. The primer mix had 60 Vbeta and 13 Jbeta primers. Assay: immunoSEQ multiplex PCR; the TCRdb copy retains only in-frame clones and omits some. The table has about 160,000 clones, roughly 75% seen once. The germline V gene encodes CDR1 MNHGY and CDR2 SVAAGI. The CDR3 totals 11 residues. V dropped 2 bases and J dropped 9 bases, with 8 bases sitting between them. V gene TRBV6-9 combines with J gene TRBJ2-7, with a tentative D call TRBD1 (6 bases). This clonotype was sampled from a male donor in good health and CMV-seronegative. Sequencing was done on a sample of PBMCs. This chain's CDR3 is CASSYQGMQYF. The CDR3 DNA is TGTGCCAGCAGTTATCAGGGGATGCAGTACTTC.